Shown below are 9 T cell receptor beta chains from a single sample sequenced in a study of radiotherapy plus CTLA-4 blockade in lung cancer. Generated by immunoSEQ multiplex PCR, the TCRdb table keeps only in-frame clones and is missing some. The data contain more than 90,000 clones, about 91% of them singletons. The sequencing used peripheral blood, collected from a patient treated with radiotherapy plus ipilimumab. These receptor sequences come from a human donor with non-small cell lung cancer that progressed on radiotherapy plus ipilimumab.

The V gene is TRBV28, the J gene TRBJ2-1; 7 positions agree with TRBD2. The CDR3 is 13 amino acids. CDR1 is MDHEN and CDR2 is SYDVKM in the germline V gene. The V gene end was trimmed by 8 bases and the J gene end by 3 bases; junction bases not matched to a gene: 4. CDR3 DNA: TGTGCCAGCGGGAGGGGTTTCTACAATGAGCAGTTCTTC. Encoded protein: CASGRGFYNEQFF.

The rearrangement links TRBV11-1 to TRBJ2-1; 14 nucleotides match TRBD2. CDR3 size: 16 residues. Germline V gene lookup returns CDR1 SGHAT and CDR2 FQDESV (reference sequence). V lost 4 bases and J lost 6; bases outside the gene matches: 5. In nucleotides, the CDR3 is TGTGCCAGCAGCTCGGCGGGACTAGCGGGAGTCAATGAGCAGTTCTTC. Its protein is CASSSAGLAGVNEQFF.

This clone was recorded a few times. The chain recombines TRBV2 with TRBJ1-4; 8 bases are a match to TRBD1. Trimming at V came to 6 bases and at J to 4 bases, leaving 4 bases not matched to a gene. This CDR3 is 14 amino acids long. Looked up from germline, CDR1 is SNHLY and CDR2 is FYNNEI. CDR3 amino acids: CASRVTGGNEKLFF. The CDR3 nucleotides read TGTGCCAGCAGGGTTACAGGGGGTAATGAAAAACTGTTTTTT.

J is TRBJ2-6 and V is TRBV5-1, with D hard to call. This CDR3 is 16 amino acids long. Trimming removed 1 base at V and 0 bases at J, with 8 bases between. CDR1 is SGHRS, CDR2 YFSETQ, per germline. This CDR3 reads CASSLSMSSGANVLTF. CDR3 bases: TGCGCCAGCAGCTTGTCCATGAGCTCTGGGGCCAACGTCCTGACTTTC.

This clone was counted a single time. The chain recombines TRBV19 with TRBJ1-2; D is unresolved. Germline CDR1 is LNHDA and CDR2 is SQIVND (reference sequence). With 5 bases removed from V and 4 bases from J, the gap between germline ends came to 11 bases. CDR3 length: 13 residues. This chain's CDR3 is CASSPDPLYGYTF. The CDR3, as DNA: TGTGCCAGTAGTCCTGACCCCCTCTATGGCTACACCTTC.

CDR3 nucleotides: TGTGCCAGCAGCTTAAGACAGGGGCGGCGGACCGGGGAGCTGTTTTTT. This encodes CASSLRQGRRTGELFF. This sequence joins TRBV13 and TRBJ2-2, with 8 positions matching TRBD1. Germline V lookup: CDR1 PRHDT, CDR2 FYEKMQ (reference sequence). Trimming removed 2 bases from V and 5 bases from J; junction bases left unmatched: 7. CDR3 length: 16 amino acids.

The chain carries TRBV5-1 and TRBJ1-1; no reliable D call. Trimming pared 4 bases from V and 1 base from J, leaving 11 bases between. The CDR3 has 14 residues. Germline assignment: CDR1 SGHRS and CDR2 YFSETQ. The DNA of the CDR3 is TGCGCCAGCAGCCCCACACGGTCGAACACTGAAGCTTTCTTT. Its translation is CASSPTRSNTEAFF. The variable domain in full, with the rest retrieved from reference TRBV5-1 and TRBJ1-1, is KAGVTQTPRYLIKTRGQQVTLSCSPISGHRSVSWYQQTPGQGLQFLFEYFSETQRNKGNFPGRFSGRQFSNSRSEMNVSTLELGDSALYLCASSPTRSNTEAFFGQGTRLTVV.

The J gene is TRBJ1-1, the V gene TRBV10-2, with no clear D. The CDR3 runs to 12 residues. V gave up 6 bases and J gave up 1 base, with 6 bases separating them. Germline lookup yields CDR1 WSHSY and CDR2 SAAADI. The CDR3 reads CASSVENTEAFF. The CDR3 DNA reads TGCGCCAGCAGCGTCGAGAACACTGAAGCTTTCTTT.

The chain employs TRBV4-1 and TRBJ2-1; no firm D call. Germline V gene data show CDR1 as MGHRA and CDR2 as YSYEKL. CDR3 size: 13 residues. Trimming took off 5 bases at V and 10 bases at J, with 15 bases between the two ends. CDR3 sequence reads: CASSNRLVGEQFF. In nucleotides, the CDR3 is TGCGCCAGCAGCAACAGATTGGTCGGGGAGCAGTTCTTC.